The 25 T cell receptor beta chains in this list originate from one sample, sequenced in a study of cytomegalovirus exposure and HLA in healthy donors. This PCR relied on a set of 60 Vbeta primers and 13 Jbeta primers. Only in-frame clones appear in the TCRdb table, and some are missing; sequencing was by immunoSEQ multiplex PCR. The repertoire has some 120,000 clones, around 80% of them found once; the top ten carry 9% to 9.5%. The sample taken for sequencing was PBMCs. These receptors were collected from a woman between 45 and 65 years old in good health and CMV-seropositive.

The chain combines TRBV7-6 with TRBJ1-6; 9 bases line up with TRBD1. Germline V gene sequence: CDR1 SGHVS, CDR2 FNYEAQ. CDR3 length equals 16 residues. Losses at the gene ends were 1 base for V and 9 bases for J; bases not matched to a gene: 7. The CDR3 here is CASSLEIGTGTSPLHF. CDR3 sequence (DNA): TGTGCCAGCAGCTTAGAGATTGGGACAGGGACTTCACCCCTCCACTTT.

The rearrangement links TRBV2 to TRBJ2-5; 8 nucleotides line up with TRBD2. Germline V gene sequence: CDR1 SNHLY, CDR2 FYNNEI. The CDR3 has 14 amino acids. J lost 1 base, V lost 7 bases, and 5 bases had no gene match. The CDR3 sequence: CASTQRGTQETQYF. DNA for the CDR3: TGTGCCAGCACACAGCGGGGGACCCAAGAGACCCAGTACTTC.

The chain is built from TRBV19 and TRBJ1-4; no clear D. Germline V gives CDR1 LNHDA, CDR2 SQIVND (reference sequence). Trimming pared 2 bases from V and 2 bases from J, leaving 9 bases between. This CDR3 is 15 amino acids long. The CDR3 DNA reads as TGTGCCAGTAGTATATTTTGGGCGACTAATGAAAAACTGTTTTTT. This encodes CASSIFWATNEKLFF.

The V gene is TRBV18, the J gene TRBJ1-3, with D unclear. Looked up from germline, CDR1 is KGHSH and CDR2 is LQKENI. The CDR3 runs to 16 residues. V was shortened by 1 base and J by 4 bases, with 14 bases between the two germline ends. The CDR3 sequence is CASSPRENSRGNTIYF. Here the CDR3 DNA reads TGTGCCAGCTCACCACGGGAGAACAGCCGAGGAAACACCATATATTTT. The whole variable domain, remainder taken from reference TRBV18 and TRBJ1-3, is NAGVMQNPRHLVRRRGQEARLRCSPMKGHSHVYWYRQLPEEGLKFMVYLQKENIIDESGMPKERFSAEFPKEGPSILRIQQVVRGDSAAYFCASSPRENSRGNTIYFGEGSWLTVV.

The chain recombines TRBV6-5 with TRBJ1-4; the D is unclear. The CDR3 runs to 14 residues. The V gene's germline CDR1 is MNHEY and CDR2 SVGAGI. Trimming pared 5 bases from V and 4 bases from J, leaving 11 bases between. CDR3 loop: CASSSGILNEKLFF. The CDR3 DNA reads as TGTGCCAGCAGTAGCGGGATCCTTAATGAAAAACTGTTTTTT.

V gene TRBV5-4 combines with J gene TRBJ2-3; D is perhaps TRBD2 (6 bases). Germline values: CDR1 SGHNT, CDR2 YYREEE (reference sequence). The ends were cut back, 4 bases at V and 1 base at J, with 10 bases in the middle. The length of the CDR3 is 14 residues. CDR3 sequence: CASSGDFRTDTQYF. CDR3 DNA: TGTGCCAGCAGCGGGGACTTCCGCACAGATACGCAGTATTTT.

This clone was detected only a few times. The chain combines TRBV10-2 with TRBJ2-7; TRBD1 matches 10 bases. Germline V lookup: CDR1 WSHSY, CDR2 SAAADI. The V segment lost 7 bases and the J segment 0 bases; nucleotides outside the gene matches: 6. The CDR3 length is 15 residues. The CDR3 region is CASINRTGGSYEQYF. The CDR3 nucleotides are TGCGCCAGCATAAATCGGACAGGGGGCTCCTACGAGCAGTACTTC.

The gene calls are TRBV18 and TRBJ2-2, with D hard to call. The CDR3 has 14 residues. V lost 3 bases to trimming and J lost 5 bases, with 10 bases between them. Germline CDR1 is KGHSH and CDR2 is LQKENI. The CDR3 sequence is CASSPIEPTGELFF. The CDR3 DNA sequence: TGTGCCAGCTCACCCATAGAACCGACCGGGGAGCTGTTTTTT.

CDR3 bases: TGTGCCAGCAGGATCTCGGTCCCCCAAGAGACCCAGTACTTC. Its protein product is CASRISVPQETQYF. The chain carries TRBV27 and TRBJ2-5; D not resolved. V lost 6 bases and J 1 base, leaving 12 bases between the germline ends. There are 14 residues in the CDR3. Germline V gives CDR1 MNHEY, CDR2 SMNVEV (reference sequence).

The chain joins TRBV5-1 to TRBJ2-7; TRBD2 matches at 7 bases. Unmatched junction bases numbered 11, after V lost 5 bases and J lost 3 bases. This CDR3 contains 15 residues. The germline V gene encodes CDR1 SGHRS and CDR2 YFSETQ. The CDR3: CASSSSGEPYYEQYF. CDR3 nucleotide sequence: TGCGCCAGCAGTTCCAGCGGGGAGCCCTACTACGAGCAGTACTTC.

V gene TRBV18 combines with J gene TRBJ1-1; D possibly corresponds to TRBD1 (6 bases). Trimming shortened V by 4 bases and J by 5 bases, and 14 bases separated the two germline ends. This CDR3 spans 14 amino acids. Germline lookup yields CDR1 KGHSH and CDR2 LQKENI. CDR3: CASSLRGAYTEAFF. DNA of the CDR3: TGTGCCAGCTCACTCCGGGGGGCTTATACTGAAGCTTTCTTT.

The CDR3 nucleotides read TGTGCCAGCAGCTTAGATACGGCAGGGGTGTCCTACGAGCAGTACTTC. Protein product: CASSLDTAGVSYEQYF. This chain joins TRBV11-2 and TRBJ2-7; maybe TRBD1 (6 bases). Germline loops: CDR1 SGHAT, CDR2 FQNNGV. The length of the CDR3 is 16 residues. The germline V and J ends were trimmed by 0 bases and 1 base, with 13 bases remaining between them.

This clone was detected a few times. This chain joins TRBV6-5 and TRBJ2-5; D may be TRBD2 (5 bases). CDR1 is MNHEY and CDR2 is SVGAGI in the germline V gene. Between the trimmed V and J ends, which lost 2 bases and 7 bases, there was a span of 14 bases. This CDR3 contains 14 residues. The CDR3 DNA is TGTGCCAGCAGTTACAGCTCACCCGAGGGGACCCAGTACTTC. Translation gives CASSYSSPEGTQYF.

This clone was seen only once. The chain uses TRBV7-9 and TRBJ2-2; possibly TRBD1 for D (6 bases). V gave up 6 bases and J gave up 5 bases, with 10 bases separating them. CDR3 length: 13 amino acids. The germline CDR1 and CDR2 sequences are SEHNR and FQNEAQ (reference sequence). Here the CDR3 DNA reads TGTGCCAGCAGGTCGGACAGTACCGGGGAGCTGTTTTTT. As protein: CASRSDSTGELFF.

This chain connects TRBV14 to TRBJ2-5; D gene unclear. The V gene lost 3 bases and the J gene lost 5 bases, with 10 bases spanning the gap. This CDR3 spans 13 amino acids. Looked up from germline, CDR1 is SGHDN and CDR2 is FVKESK. The CDR3 DNA follows: TGTGCCAGCAGCCAGAACCAGTGGGAGACCCAGTACTTC. As protein: CASSQNQWETQYF.

V usage is TRBV6-7 and J usage is TRBJ1-4, with 7 bases that match TRBD1. TRBV6-7 counts as an open reading frame of uncertain function. This CDR3 region has 15 residues. Trimming removed 10 bases from V and 2 bases from J; junction bases left unmatched: 10. CDR3 amino acids: CAIPGQGGTNEKLFF. As DNA, the CDR3 is TGTGCCATCCCCGGGCAGGGGGGCACTAATGAAAAACTGTTTTTT.

The genes are TRBV7-9 and TRBJ1-2, with D uncertain. From germline, CDR1 is SEHNR and CDR2 FQNEAQ (reference sequence). Trimming pared 5 bases from V and 5 bases from J, leaving 15 bases between. This CDR3 contains 14 residues. CDR3 DNA: TGTGCCAGCAGCGACGAACTCTCAGGATATGGCTACACCTTC. It specifies CASSDELSGYGYTF.

The chain joins TRBV5-6 to TRBJ1-3; D call uncertain. CDR3 length: 14 residues. V was trimmed by 0 bases and J by 2 bases, leaving 6 bases between them. The germline gives CDR1 SGHDT, CDR2 YYEEEE. The CDR3 nucleotides are TGTGCCAGCAGCTTGGTATCCCCTGGAAACACCATATATTTT. Translated: CASSLVSPGNTIYF.

Only one count was recorded for this clone. The V gene is TRBV2, the J gene TRBJ1-2; the match to TRBD1 covers 8 bases. Per germline, CDR1 SNHLY and CDR2 FYNNEI. Trimming took 1 base from V and 13 from J; bases not matched to a gene: 5. The CDR3 is 12 residues long. The CDR3 loop reads CASSEVWTGTTF. CDR3 coding DNA: TGTGCCAGCAGTGAAGTTTGGACAGGGACCACCTTC.

The chain links TRBV7-9 to TRBJ2-1; D not resolved. This CDR3 has 9 amino acids. V dropped 10 bases and J dropped 9 bases, with 7 bases sitting between them. In germline, CDR1 is SEHNR, CDR2 FQNEAQ (reference sequence). CDR3 DNA sequence: TGTGCCACCAGTAGTGAGCAGTTCTTC. It yields the protein CATSSEQFF.

The chain couples TRBV7-2 to TRBJ1-1; D is undetermined. Germline lookup yields CDR1 SGHTA and CDR2 FQGNSA. V was shortened by 2 bases and J by 1 base, with 8 bases between the two germline ends. The CDR3 loop spans 14 amino acids. The chain's CDR3 is CASSLLAGNTEAFF. For the CDR3, the DNA is TGTGCCAGCAGCTTACTGGCAGGGAACACTGAAGCTTTCTTT.

The V and J genes are TRBV9 and TRBJ2-5; 8 positions agree with TRBD2. The trim removed 0 bases at V and 3 bases at J, leaving 7 bases unmatched. The CDR3 runs 16 residues. CDR1 is SGDLS and CDR2 is YYNGEE in the germline V gene. CDR3 protein: CASSVGSGGLEETQYF. CDR3 nucleotide sequence: TGTGCCAGCAGCGTAGGGTCGGGGGGGCTGGAAGAGACCCAGTACTTC.

This clone was seen more than once but under ten times. The chain combines TRBV13 with TRBJ2-5; TRBD2 matches 13 bases. The J call may be in error: the DNA end matches TRBJ2-7 better. Germline CDR1 reads PRHDT; CDR2 reads FYEKMQ (reference sequence). This CDR3 is built from 15 residues. CDR3 sequence: CASRFTSGGAGEQYF. DNA for the CDR3: TGTGCCAGCAGATTTACTAGCGGGGGGGCCGGCGAGCAGTACTTC.

The rearrangement uses TRBV30 and TRBJ2-7; TRBD2 matches at 7 bases. This CDR3 has 18 amino acids. Germline values: CDR1 GTSNPN, CDR2 SVGIG (reference sequence). Trimming at V came to 3 bases and at J to 5 bases, leaving 22 bases not matched to a gene. The CDR3 here is CAWSPPRSGGGTAHEQYF. The CDR3 DNA is TGTGCCTGGAGCCCCCCGCGCTCGGGAGGCGGGACGGCCCACGAGCAGTACTTC.

The rearrangement uses TRBV19 and TRBJ1-1, with D unclear. CDR3 size: 14 residues. Germline loops: CDR1 LNHDA, CDR2 SQIVND (reference sequence). V lost 5 bases, J lost 0 bases, and 10 bases lay in between. The CDR3 nucleotides are TGTGCCAGTAGTGTAGTGAACATGAACACTGAAGCTTTCTTT. Translating gives CASSVVNMNTEAFF. Together with reference TRBV19 and TRBJ1-1, the CDR3 gives the full variable domain: DGGITQSPKYLFRKEGQNVTLSCEQNLNHDAMYWYRQDPGQGLRLIYYSQIVNDFQKGDIAEGYSVSREKKESFPLTVTSAQKNPTAFYLCASSVVNMNTEAFFGQGTRLTVV.